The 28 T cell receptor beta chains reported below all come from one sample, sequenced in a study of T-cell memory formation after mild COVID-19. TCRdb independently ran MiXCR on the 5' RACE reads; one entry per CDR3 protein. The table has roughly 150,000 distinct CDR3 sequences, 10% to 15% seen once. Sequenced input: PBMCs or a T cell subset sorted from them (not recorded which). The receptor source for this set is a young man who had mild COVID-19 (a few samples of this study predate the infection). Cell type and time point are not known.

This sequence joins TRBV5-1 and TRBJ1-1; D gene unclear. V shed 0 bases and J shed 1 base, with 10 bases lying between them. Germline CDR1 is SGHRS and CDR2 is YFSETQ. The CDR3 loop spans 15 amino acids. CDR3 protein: CASSLEVLGNTEAFF. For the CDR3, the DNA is TGCGCCAGCAGCTTGGAAGTACTGGGGAACACTGAAGCTTTCTTT.

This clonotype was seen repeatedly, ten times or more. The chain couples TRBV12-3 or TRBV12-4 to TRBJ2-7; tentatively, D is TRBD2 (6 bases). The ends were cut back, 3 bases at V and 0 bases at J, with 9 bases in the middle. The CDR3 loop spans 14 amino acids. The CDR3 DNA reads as TGTGCCAGCAGTTTGGAGGGGAGCTCCTACGAGCAGTACTTC. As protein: CASSLEGSSYEQYF.

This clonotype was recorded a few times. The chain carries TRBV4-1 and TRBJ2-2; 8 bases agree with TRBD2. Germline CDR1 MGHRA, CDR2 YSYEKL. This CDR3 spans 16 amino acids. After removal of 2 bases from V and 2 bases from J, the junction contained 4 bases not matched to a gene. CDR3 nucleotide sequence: TGCGCCAGCAGCCAACTCGCGGGGGGTAACACCGGGGAGCTGTTTTTT. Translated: CASSQLAGGNTGELFF.

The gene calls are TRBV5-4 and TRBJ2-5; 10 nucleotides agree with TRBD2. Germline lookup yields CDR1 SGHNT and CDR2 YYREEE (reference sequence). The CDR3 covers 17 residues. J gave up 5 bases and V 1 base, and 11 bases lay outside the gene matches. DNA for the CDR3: TGTGCCAGCAGCTTGCTGGCTAGCGGGGGCCAGGGGGAGACCCAGTACTTC. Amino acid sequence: CASSLLASGGQGETQYF.

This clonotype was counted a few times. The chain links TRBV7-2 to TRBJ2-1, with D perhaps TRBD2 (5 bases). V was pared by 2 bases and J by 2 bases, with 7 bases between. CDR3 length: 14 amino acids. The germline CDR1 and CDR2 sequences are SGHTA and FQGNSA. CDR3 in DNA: TGTGCCAGCAGCTTATCTAGCCCCTACAATGAGCAGTTCTTC. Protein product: CASSLSSPYNEQFF.

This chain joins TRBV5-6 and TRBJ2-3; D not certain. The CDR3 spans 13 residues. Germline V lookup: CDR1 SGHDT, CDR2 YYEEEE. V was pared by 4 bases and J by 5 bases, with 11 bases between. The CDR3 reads CASSPLGQDTQYF. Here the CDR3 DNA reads TGTGCCAGCAGCCCTTTGGGCCAAGATACGCAGTATTTT.

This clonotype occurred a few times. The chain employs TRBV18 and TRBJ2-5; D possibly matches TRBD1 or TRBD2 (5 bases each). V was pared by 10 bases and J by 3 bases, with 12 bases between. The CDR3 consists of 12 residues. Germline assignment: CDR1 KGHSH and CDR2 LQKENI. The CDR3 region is CATTREKETQYF. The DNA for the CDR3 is TGTGCCACCACCAGGGAGAAAGAGACCCAGTACTTC.

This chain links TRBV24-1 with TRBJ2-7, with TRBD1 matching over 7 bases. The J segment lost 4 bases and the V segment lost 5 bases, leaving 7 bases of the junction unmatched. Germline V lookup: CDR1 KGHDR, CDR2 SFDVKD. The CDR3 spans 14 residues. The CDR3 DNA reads TGTGCCACCAGTGGTCCGACAGGGATTTACGAGCAGTACGTC. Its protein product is CATSGPTGIYEQYV.

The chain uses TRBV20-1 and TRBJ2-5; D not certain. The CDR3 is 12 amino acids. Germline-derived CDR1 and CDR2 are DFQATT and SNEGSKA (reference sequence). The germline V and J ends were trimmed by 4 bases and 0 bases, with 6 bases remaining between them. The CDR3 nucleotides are TGCAGTGCTATGAGACACCAAGAGACCCAGTACTTC. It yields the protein CSAMRHQETQYF.

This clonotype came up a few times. The DNA for the CDR3 is TGTGCCAGCAGCTTAATGTTAGCGGGGGACACAGATACGCAGTATTTT. Translation gives CASSLMLAGDTDTQYF. V usage is TRBV7-2 and J usage is TRBJ2-3; 9 bases line up with TRBD2. The CDR3 covers 16 residues. V lost 2 bases to trimming and J lost 2 bases; unmatched junction nucleotides: 5. Germline values: CDR1 SGHTA, CDR2 FQGNSA.

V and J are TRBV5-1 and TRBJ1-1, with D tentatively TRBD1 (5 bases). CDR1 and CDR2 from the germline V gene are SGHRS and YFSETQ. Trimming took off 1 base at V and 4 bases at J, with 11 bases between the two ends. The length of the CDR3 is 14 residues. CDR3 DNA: TGCGCCAGCAGCTTGCAGGGAGCGGTCACTGAAGCTTTCTTT. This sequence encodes CASSLQGAVTEAFF.

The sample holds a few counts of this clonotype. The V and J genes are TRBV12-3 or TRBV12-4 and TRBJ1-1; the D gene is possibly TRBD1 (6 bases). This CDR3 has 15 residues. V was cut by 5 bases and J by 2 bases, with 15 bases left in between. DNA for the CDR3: TGTGCCAGCAGTGAGGAAGGGGGTGGTAACACTGAAGCTTTCTTT. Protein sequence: CASSEEGGGNTEAFF.

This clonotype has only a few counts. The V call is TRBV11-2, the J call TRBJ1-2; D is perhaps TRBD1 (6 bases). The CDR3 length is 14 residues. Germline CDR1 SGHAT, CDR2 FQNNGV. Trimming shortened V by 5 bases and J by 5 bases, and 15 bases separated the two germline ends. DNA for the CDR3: TGTGCCAGCAGCGAACCCCCAGGGGCTTATGGCTACACCTTC. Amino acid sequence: CASSEPPGAYGYTF.

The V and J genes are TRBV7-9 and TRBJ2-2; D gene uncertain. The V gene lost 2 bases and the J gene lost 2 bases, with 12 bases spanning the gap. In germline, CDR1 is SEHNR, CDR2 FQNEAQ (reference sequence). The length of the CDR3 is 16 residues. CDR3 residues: CASSLTRQRNTGELFF. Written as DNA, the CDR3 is TGTGCCAGCAGCTTAACGAGGCAGAGAAACACCGGGGAGCTGTTTTTT.

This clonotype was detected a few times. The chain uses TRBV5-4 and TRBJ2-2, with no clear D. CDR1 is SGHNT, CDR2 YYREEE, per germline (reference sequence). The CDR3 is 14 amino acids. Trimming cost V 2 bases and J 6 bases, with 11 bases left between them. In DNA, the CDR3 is TGTGCCAGCAGCTTTCAAGGGATTCCCGGGGAGCTGTTTTTT. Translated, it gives CASSFQGIPGELFF.

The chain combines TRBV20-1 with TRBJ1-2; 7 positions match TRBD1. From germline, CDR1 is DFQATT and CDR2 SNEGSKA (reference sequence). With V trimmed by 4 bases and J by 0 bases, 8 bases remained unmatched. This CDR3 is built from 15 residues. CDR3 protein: CSANFATGTNYGYTF. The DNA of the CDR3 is TGCAGTGCTAATTTTGCGACAGGGACTAACTATGGCTACACCTTC.

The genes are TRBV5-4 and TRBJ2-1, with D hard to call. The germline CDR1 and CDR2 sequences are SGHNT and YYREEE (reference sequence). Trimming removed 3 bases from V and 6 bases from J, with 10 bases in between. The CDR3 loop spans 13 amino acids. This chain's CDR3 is CASSSIGPNEQFF. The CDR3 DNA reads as TGTGCCAGCAGCTCCATCGGTCCCAATGAGCAGTTCTTC. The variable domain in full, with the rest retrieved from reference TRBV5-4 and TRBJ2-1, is ETGVTQSPTHLIKTRGQQVTLRCSSQSGHNTVSWYQQALGQGPQFIFQYYREEENGRGNFPPRFSGLQFPNYSSELNVNALELDDSALYLCASSSIGPNEQFFGPGTRLTVL.

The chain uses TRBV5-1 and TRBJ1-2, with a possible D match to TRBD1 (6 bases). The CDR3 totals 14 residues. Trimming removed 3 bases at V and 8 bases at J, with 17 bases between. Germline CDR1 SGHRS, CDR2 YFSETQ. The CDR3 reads CASSSFLGAMGYTF. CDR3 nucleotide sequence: TGCGCCAGCAGCTCGTTTTTGGGGGCAATGGGCTACACCTTC.

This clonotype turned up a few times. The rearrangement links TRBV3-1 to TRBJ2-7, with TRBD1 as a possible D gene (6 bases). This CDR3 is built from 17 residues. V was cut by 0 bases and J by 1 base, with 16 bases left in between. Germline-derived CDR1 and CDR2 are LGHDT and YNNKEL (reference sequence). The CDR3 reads CASSQDLGLGGSYEQYF. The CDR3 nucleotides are TGTGCCAGCAGCCAAGATCTTGGGTTAGGGGGATCCTACGAGCAGTACTTC.

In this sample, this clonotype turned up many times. This chain's CDR3 is CSVGASSDSPLHF. The CDR3 nucleotides read TGCAGCGTTGGTGCCAGCTCCGATTCACCCCTCCACTTT. The chain has TRBV29-1 and TRBJ1-6; D remains unclear. The V end lost 4 bases, the J end lost 8 bases, and 12 bases lay between the germline ends. Germline V CDR1 and CDR2: SQVTM, ANQGSEA. This CDR3 comprises 13 residues.

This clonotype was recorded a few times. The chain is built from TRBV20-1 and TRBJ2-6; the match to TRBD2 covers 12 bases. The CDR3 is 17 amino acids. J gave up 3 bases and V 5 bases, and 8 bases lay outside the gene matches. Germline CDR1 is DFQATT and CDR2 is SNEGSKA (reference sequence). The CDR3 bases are TGCAGTGCTTTATCGACTAGCGGGGGAAGTGGGGCCAACGTCCTGACTTTC. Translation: CSALSTSGGSGANVLTF.

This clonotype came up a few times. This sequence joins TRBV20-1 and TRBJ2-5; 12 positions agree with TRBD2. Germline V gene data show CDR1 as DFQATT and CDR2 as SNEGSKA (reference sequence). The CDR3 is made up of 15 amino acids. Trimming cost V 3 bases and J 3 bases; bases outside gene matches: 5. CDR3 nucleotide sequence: TGCAGTGCTAGGCTGGGACTAGCGGGCAAAGAGACCCAGTACTTC. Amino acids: CSARLGLAGKETQYF.

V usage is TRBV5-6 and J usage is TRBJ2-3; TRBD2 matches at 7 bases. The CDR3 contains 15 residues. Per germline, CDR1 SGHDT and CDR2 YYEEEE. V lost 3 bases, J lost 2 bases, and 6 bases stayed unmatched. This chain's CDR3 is CASSSLAYLTDTQYF. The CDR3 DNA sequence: TGTGCCAGCAGCTCACTAGCGTATCTCACAGATACGCAGTATTTT.

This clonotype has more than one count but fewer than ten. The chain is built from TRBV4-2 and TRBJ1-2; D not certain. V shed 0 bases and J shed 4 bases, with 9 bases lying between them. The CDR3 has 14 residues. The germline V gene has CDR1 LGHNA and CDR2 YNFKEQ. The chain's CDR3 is CASSQDEYSYGYTF. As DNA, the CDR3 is TGTGCCAGCAGCCAAGATGAGTATTCCTATGGCTACACCTTC.

CDR3 bases: TGCAGTGCTGCCCTAGCGGGGCGCTCCTACAATGAGCAGTTCTTC. Translated, it gives CSAALAGRSYNEQFF. V is TRBV20-1 and J is TRBJ2-1; 9 nucleotides line up with TRBD2. The ends lost 5 bases at V and 0 bases at J; junction bases unmatched: 5. This CDR3 region has 15 residues. CDR1 is DFQATT, CDR2 SNEGSKA, per germline (reference sequence).

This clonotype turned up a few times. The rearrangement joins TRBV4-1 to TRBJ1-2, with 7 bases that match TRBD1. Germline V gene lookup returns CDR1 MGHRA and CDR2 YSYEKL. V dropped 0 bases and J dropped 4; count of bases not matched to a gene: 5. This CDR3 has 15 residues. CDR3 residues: CASSQDGQGVYGYTF. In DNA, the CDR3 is TGCGCCAGCAGCCAAGACGGGCAGGGGGTCTATGGCTACACCTTC.

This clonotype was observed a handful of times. CDR3 loop: CASSFSPPGLAGGNTDTQYF. As DNA, the CDR3 is TGTGCCAGCAGCTTCAGTCCACCGGGACTAGCGGGGGGGAACACAGATACGCAGTATTTT. This chain uses TRBV7-6 with TRBJ2-3, with 16 bases that match TRBD2. The CDR3 consists of 20 residues. V lost 3 bases and J lost 2; bases outside the gene matches: 11. From germline, CDR1 is SGHVS and CDR2 FNYEAQ.

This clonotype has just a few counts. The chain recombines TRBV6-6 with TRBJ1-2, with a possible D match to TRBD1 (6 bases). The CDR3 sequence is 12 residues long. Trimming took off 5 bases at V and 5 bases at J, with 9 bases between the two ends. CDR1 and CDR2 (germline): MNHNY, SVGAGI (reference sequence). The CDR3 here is CASSRDTYGYTF. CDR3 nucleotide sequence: TGTGCCAGCAGTCGGGACACTTATGGCTACACCTTC.